These 22 T cell receptor beta chains originate from one sample sequenced in a study of cytomegalovirus exposure and HLA in healthy donors. PCR involved 60 Vbeta and 13 Jbeta primers. Sequencing was performed with immunoSEQ multiplex PCR; in TCRdb, only in-frame clones are kept and a portion is missing. The sample has tens of thousands of clones; approximately 61% are singletons. The sample comprised PBMCs. These receptors were collected from a woman in her forties or fifties in good health and CMV-seropositive.

The chain couples TRBV9 to TRBJ2-3; TRBD1 might be the D (7 bases). The V end lost 1 base, the J end lost 3 bases, and 15 bases lay between the germline ends. Germline-derived CDR1 and CDR2 are SGDLS and YYNGEE. This CDR3 is 16 amino acids long. CDR3 coding DNA: TGTGCCAGCAGCGTATTGCAGGGGGGCGGGACAGATACGCAGTATTTT. Translated, it gives CASSVLQGGGTDTQYF.

The V and J genes are TRBV2 and TRBJ2-5; D remains unclear. V was clipped by 0 bases and J by 2 bases, with 7 bases between them. CDR3 length: 14 amino acids. Looked up from germline, CDR1 is SNHLY and CDR2 is FYNNEI. For the CDR3, the DNA is TGTGCCAGCAGTGAAGCGACACAGCAAGAGACCCAGTACTTC. Residues: CASSEATQQETQYF.

The rearrangement joins TRBV10-3 to TRBJ1-1, with TRBD1 identical over 7 bases. After removal of 3 bases from V and 4 bases from J, the junction contained 14 bases not matched to a gene. CDR3 length equals 17 residues. The germline gives CDR1 ENHRY, CDR2 SYGVKD. The CDR3 loop reads CAISEMGLNRGGTEAFF. DNA for the CDR3: TGTGCCATCAGTGAAATGGGTTTGAACAGGGGTGGCACTGAAGCTTTCTTT.

The chain couples TRBV5-1 to TRBJ1-1; possible D gene TRBD1, 5 bases. The CDR3 spans 14 residues. V lost 3 bases and J lost 5, with 14 bases in between. CDR1 and CDR2 (germline): SGHRS, YFSETQ. CDR3 sequence reads: CASSSTGDRTEAFF. CDR3 bases: TGCGCCAGCAGCTCAACGGGGGATAGGACTGAAGCTTTCTTT.

The chain couples TRBV5-4 to TRBJ2-2, with 8 bases identical to TRBD2. Germline CDR1 and CDR2: SGHNT and YYREEE (reference sequence). This CDR3 is 16 amino acids long. V gave up 4 bases and J gave up 0 bases; unmatched junction bases: 5. The CDR3 spells CASSPTGGANTGELFF. The CDR3 coding sequence is TGTGCCAGCAGCCCAACCGGGGGGGCGAACACCGGGGAGCTGTTTTTT.

For the CDR3, the DNA is TGCGCCAGCAGCCCCAGGCGAAACATTCAGTACTTC. Its translation is CASSPRRNIQYF. The chain has TRBV4-1 and TRBJ2-4; no definite D call. CDR3 length: 12 amino acids. Per the germline V gene, CDR1 is MGHRA and CDR2 is YSYEKL. V lost 4 bases, J lost 6 bases, and 7 bases lay in between.

CDR3 residues: CASTHGGAGYGYTF. CDR3 coding DNA: TGTGCCAGCACCCACGGGGGGGCGGGCTATGGCTACACCTTC. This chain connects TRBV6-6 to TRBJ1-2; D perhaps matches TRBD1 (6 bases). V was shortened by 7 bases and J by 4 bases, with 16 bases between the two germline ends. Germline V gene sequence: CDR1 MNHNY, CDR2 SVGAGI (reference sequence). The CDR3 sequence is 14 residues long.

This clone was observed a handful of times. This chain uses TRBV29-1 with TRBJ2-5; D is perhaps TRBD2 (6 bases). CDR1 SQVTM and CDR2 ANQGSEA come from the germline V gene. The CDR3 is 15 residues long. Between the trimmed V and J ends, which lost 2 bases and 5 bases, there was a span of 18 bases. In DNA, the CDR3 is TGCAGCGTTGAAAGATTGTATGCGAGCGGGGAGACCCAGTACTTC. It is translated as CSVERLYASGETQYF.

V and J are TRBV10-1 and TRBJ2-7; D is perhaps TRBD2 (5 bases). The germline V and J ends were trimmed by 5 bases and 3 bases, with 14 bases remaining between them. CDR1 and CDR2 (germline): WNHNN, SYGVQD (reference sequence). The CDR3 is 14 residues long. CDR3 loop: CASSWSTGIYEQYF. CDR3 DNA sequence: TGCGCCAGCAGTTGGAGTACCGGGATCTACGAGCAGTACTTC.

Points on this clone: Other DNA sequences of this sample code for an identical CDR3. The chain links TRBV4-2 to TRBJ1-1; tentatively, D is TRBD1 (5 bases). Looked up from germline, CDR1 is LGHNA and CDR2 is YNFKEQ. The CDR3 is 13 amino acids. Trimming took 4 bases from V and 10 from J, leaving 16 bases between them. DNA of the CDR3: TGTGCCAGCAGCCGGTTGGGGCCGGACGGAGCTTTCTTT. This gives the protein CASSRLGPDGAFF.

A few counts support this clone. The chain links TRBV4-1 to TRBJ2-2; 7 nucleotides agree with TRBD2. The CDR3 covers 16 residues. Germline CDR1 MGHRA, CDR2 YSYEKL. Unmatched junction bases numbered 7, after V lost 6 bases and J lost 0 bases. The CDR3, as DNA: TGCGCCAGCAGTCCCTTCCTAGCGGCGAACACCGGGGAGCTGTTTTTT. Its protein is CASSPFLAANTGELFF.

The sample holds one count of this clone. The chain couples TRBV5-1 to TRBJ2-1; 14 nucleotides line up with TRBD2. Germline lookup yields CDR1 SGHRS and CDR2 YFSETQ. The trim removed 4 bases at V and 8 bases at J, leaving 5 bases unmatched. The CDR3 covers 15 residues. CDR3 in amino acids: CASSMTSGGAYEQFF. As DNA, the CDR3 is TGCGCCAGCAGCATGACTAGCGGGGGGGCGTATGAGCAGTTCTTC.

This clone was counted a single time. The chain combines TRBV10-1 with TRBJ1-1, with TRBD1 matching 8 bases. Trimming cost V 8 bases and J 7 bases; bases outside gene matches: 9. Germline values: CDR1 WNHNN, CDR2 SYGVQD (reference sequence). This CDR3 has 13 amino acids. This CDR3 is CASSAGGSNEAFF. The CDR3 DNA follows: TGCGCCAGCTCGGCAGGGGGCTCGAATGAAGCTTTCTTT.

This clone has just one count. The gene calls are TRBV6-1 and TRBJ2-3; the D gene is possibly TRBD1 (6 bases). Trimming removed 5 bases from V and 5 bases from J, with 14 bases in between. Germline V CDR1 and CDR2: MNHNS, SASEGT. There are 14 residues in the CDR3. DNA for the CDR3: TGTGCCAGCAGTCAGGGGTTGAACGGAGATACGCAGTATTTT. This codes for CASSQGLNGDTQYF.

V is TRBV11-3 and J is TRBJ2-7, with unresolved D. Per germline, CDR1 SGHNT and CDR2 YENEEA. Trimming left V 4 bases short and J 7 bases short, with 17 bases between. This CDR3 contains 14 residues. CDR3 protein: CASSSRQAPREQYF. For the CDR3, the DNA is TGTGCCAGCAGCTCCCGGCAGGCTCCCAGGGAGCAGTACTTC.

The V and J genes are TRBV11-2 and TRBJ1-3; D call uncertain. Trimming took off 6 bases at V and 1 base at J, with 10 bases between the two ends. CDR1 and CDR2 from the germline V gene are SGHAT and FQNNGV. The CDR3 extends over 14 amino acids. CDR3 in DNA: TGTGCCAGCAGTTGGGAGCCTTCTGGAAACACCATATATTTT. This encodes CASSWEPSGNTIYF.

This chain joins TRBV7-9 and TRBJ2-7, with TRBD1 identical over 9 bases. V lost 3 bases, J lost 0 bases, and 3 bases stayed unmatched. The CDR3 is made up of 15 amino acids. The germline CDR1 and CDR2 sequences are SEHNR and FQNEAQ (reference sequence). CDR3 nucleotides: TGTGCCAGCAGCTTCCGGGACAGGGACTCCTACGAGCAGTACTTC. It encodes CASSFRDRDSYEQYF.

This clone has just a few counts. The rearrangement uses TRBV6-4 and TRBJ2-7; no firm D call. This CDR3 is 15 amino acids long. The germline V gene encodes CDR1 MRHNA and CDR2 SNTAGT. The V gene lost 2 bases and the J gene lost 7 bases, with 18 bases spanning the gap. For the CDR3, the DNA is TGTGCCAGCAGTGACCCGACGAAGGCGGTATGGGAGCAGTACGTC. This gives the protein CASSDPTKAVWEQYV.

The chain joins TRBV7-3 to TRBJ2-3; 8 nucleotides agree with TRBD1. The V gene's germline CDR1 is SGHTA and CDR2 FQGTGA. J gave up 7 bases and V 2 bases, and 8 bases lay outside the gene matches. The CDR3 totals 15 residues. The CDR3 nucleotides are TGTGCCAGCAGCTTAGGGGGACAGGCAAGCTATACGCAGTATTTT. This translates into CASSLGGQASYTQYF.

This clone has only a few counts. This rearrangement joins TRBV10-3 to TRBJ2-3, with TRBD2 matching 8 bases. Germline V gives CDR1 ENHRY, CDR2 SYGVKD. V shed 0 bases, J shed 0 bases, and the junction held 11 bases outside the gene matches. CDR3 size: 19 residues. CDR3 in amino acids: CAISESFLGSGGSTDTQYF. The CDR3 nucleotides are TGTGCCATCAGTGAGTCCTTTTTGGGAAGCGGGGGAAGCACAGATACGCAGTATTTT.

The V gene is TRBV7-9, the J gene TRBJ2-6, with 7 bases lining up with TRBD1. J was trimmed by 2 bases and V by 5 bases; bases with no gene match: 3. Looked up from germline, CDR1 is SEHNR and CDR2 is FQNEAQ (reference sequence). There are 15 residues in the CDR3. For the CDR3, the DNA is TGTGCCAGCAGCCGAGACAGGGCTGGGGCCAACGTCCTGACTTTC. This sequence encodes CASSRDRAGANVLTF.

CDR3 bases: TGTGCCAGCAGCTTACATCAACGGACAGGGCCGGATTCACCCCTCCACTTT. It yields the protein CASSLHQRTGPDSPLHF. The chain uses TRBV7-3 and TRBJ1-6, with 8 bases aligning to TRBD1. This CDR3 comprises 17 residues. Germline V gene sequence: CDR1 SGHTA, CDR2 FQGTGA. The V and J ends lost 2 bases and 8 bases, in that order; junction bases with no gene match: 11.